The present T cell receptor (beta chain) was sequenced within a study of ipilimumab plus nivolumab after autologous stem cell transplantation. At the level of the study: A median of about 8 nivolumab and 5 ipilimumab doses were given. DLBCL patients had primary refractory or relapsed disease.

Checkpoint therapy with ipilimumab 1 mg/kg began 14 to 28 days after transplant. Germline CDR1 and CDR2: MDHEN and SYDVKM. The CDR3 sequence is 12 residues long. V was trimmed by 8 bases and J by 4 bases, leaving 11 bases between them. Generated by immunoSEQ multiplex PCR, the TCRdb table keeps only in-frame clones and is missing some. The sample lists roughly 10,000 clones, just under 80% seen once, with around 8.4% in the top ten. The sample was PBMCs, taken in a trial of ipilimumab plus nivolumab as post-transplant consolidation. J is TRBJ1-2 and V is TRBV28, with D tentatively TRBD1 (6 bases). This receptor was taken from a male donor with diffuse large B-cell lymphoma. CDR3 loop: CASRQASYGYTF. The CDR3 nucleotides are TGTGCCAGCCGACAGGCCTCCTATGGCTACACCTTC.